The T cell receptor beta chain under discussion was sequenced for a study of Ad26.COV2.S vaccination and SARS-CoV-2 variants. Across the whole study: The donor participated in the COV1001 trial, in its Ad26.COV2.S arm.

Data came from immunoSEQ multiplex PCR; TCRdb stores just in-frame clones and leaves some out. The table records about 480,000 clones, roughly 87% of them present only once. On this clone itself: The target antigen is unknown.

Regarding the study as a whole: Spike-specific TCR breadth in vaccine recipients exceeded that seen in placebo recipients.

The treatment denotes: roughly 19 received Ad26.COV2.S at low or high dose, single or two shots; roughly five received placebo; per-sample allocation not given. Material that was analyzed had been drawn on day 63 after the first vaccine or placebo injection. The sequence was obtained from a person between 18 and 65 years old who received the Ad26.COV2.S COVID-19 vaccine or a placebo. The sequencing here drew on peripheral blood, taken in a trial of Ad26.COV2.S vaccine versus placebo.

For the CDR3, the DNA is TGTGCCACCAGTGAAATGGGACTAGCGGGACTCGGAGATACGCAGTATTTT. Protein product: CATSEMGLAGLGDTQYF. V usage is TRBV24-1 and J usage is TRBJ2-3, with TRBD2 matching over 13 bases. Trimming took 4 bases from V and 5 from J; bases not matched to a gene: 8. CDR3 size: 17 residues. Germline loops: CDR1 KGHDR, CDR2 SFDVKD.